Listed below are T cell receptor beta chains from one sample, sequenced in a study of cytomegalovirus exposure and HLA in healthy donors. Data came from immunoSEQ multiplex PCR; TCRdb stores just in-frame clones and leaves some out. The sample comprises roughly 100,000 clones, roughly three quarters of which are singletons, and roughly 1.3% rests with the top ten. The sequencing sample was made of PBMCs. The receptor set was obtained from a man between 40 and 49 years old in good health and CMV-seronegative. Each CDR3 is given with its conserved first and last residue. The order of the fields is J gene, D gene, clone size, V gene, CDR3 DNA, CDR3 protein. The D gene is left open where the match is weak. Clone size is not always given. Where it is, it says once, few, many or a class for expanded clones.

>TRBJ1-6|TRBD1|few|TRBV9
TGTGCCAGCAGCGTAGGGAAGACAGGGGTCTCACCCCTCCACTTT
CASSVGKTGVSPLHF
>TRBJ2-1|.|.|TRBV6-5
TGTGCCAGCAGTTACGGGGGACTCCTCCGTACTTATGAGCAGTTCTTC
CASSYGGLLRTYEQFF
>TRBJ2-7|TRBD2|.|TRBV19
TGTGCCAGTAGTATAAGCGGGGGACTAGCGGGAGGAGGCGAGCAGTACTTC
CASSISGGLAGGGEQYF
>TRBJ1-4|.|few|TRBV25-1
TGTGCCAGCAGGCCCGATACAGGGACTAATGAAAAACTGTTTTTT
CASRPDTGTNEKLFF
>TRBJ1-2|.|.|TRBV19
TGTGCCAGCCGCGACAGCAATTATTATGGCTACACCTTC
CASRDSNYYGYTF
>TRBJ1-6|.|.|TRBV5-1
TGCGCCAGCAGCCGAGAGGGAAATTATAATTCACCCCTCCACTTT
CASSREGNYNSPLHF
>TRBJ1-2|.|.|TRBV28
TGTGCCAGCAGTTTCAACATACAGGGATTGGATGGCTACACCTTC
CASSFNIQGLDGYTF
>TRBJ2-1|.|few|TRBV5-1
TGCGCCAGCAGCTTCCTACAGGCCTTTGGGTACAATGAGCAGTTCTTC
CASSFLQAFGYNEQFF
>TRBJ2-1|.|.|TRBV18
TGTGCCAGCTCACCAGGGTTAGAGAGAATAGCTGAGCAGTTCTTC
CASSPGLERIAEQFF
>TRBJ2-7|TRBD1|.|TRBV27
TGTGCCAGCAGCCTGATGACAGGGGACTACGAGCAGTACTTC
CASSLMTGDYEQYF
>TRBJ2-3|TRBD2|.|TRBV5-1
TGCGCCAGCAGCTTGGAACTAGCGGGAGGGCAGTATTTT
CASSLELAGGQYF
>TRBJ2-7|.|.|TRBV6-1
TGTGCCAGCAGATCAGGACAGACCTACGAGCAGTACTTC
CASRSGQTYEQYF
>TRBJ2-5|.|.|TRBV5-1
TGCGCCAGCAGCCCGGGAGGGGCGGCCTCACAGGGGGAGACCCAGTACTTC
CASSPGGAASQGETQYF
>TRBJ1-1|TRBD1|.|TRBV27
TGTGCCAGCAGTTCCGACAGGGACGACACTGAAGCTTTCTTT
CASSSDRDDTEAFF
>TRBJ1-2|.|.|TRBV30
TGTGCCTGGAGTGGGGGCTCAGGGGCCCTGGGGGGCTACACCTTC
CAWSGGSGALGGYTF
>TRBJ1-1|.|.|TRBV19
TGTGCCAGTAACTCGGGGGGGGGCCGAGGCACTGAAGCTTTCTTT
CASNSGGGRGTEAFF
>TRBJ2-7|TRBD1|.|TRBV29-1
TGCAGCGTTGCACAGGGGGCTATCTACGAGCAGTACTTC
CSVAQGAIYEQYF
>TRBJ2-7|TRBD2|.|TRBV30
TGTGCCTGGAGGGTTAGCGGGACATACGAGCAGTACTTC
CAWRVSGTYEQYF
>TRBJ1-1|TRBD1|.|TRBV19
TGTGCCAGTAGTATCGGACAGGGGAACACTGAAGCCTTCTTT
CASSIGQGNTEAFF
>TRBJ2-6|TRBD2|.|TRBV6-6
TGTGCCAGCAGCTCACTAGCGTCTGGGGCCAACGTCCTGACTTTC
CASSSLASGANVLTF
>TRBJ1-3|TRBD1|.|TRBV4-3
TGCGCCAGCAGCCTCGGGACAGGGGGCTCTGGAAACACCATATATTTT
CASSLGTGGSGNTIYF
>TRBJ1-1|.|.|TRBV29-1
TGCAGCGTTACTGGACGGGGGGGCACTGAAGCTTTCTTT
CSVTGRGGTEAFF
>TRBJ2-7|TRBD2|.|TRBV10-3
TGTGCCATCAGTGAGTCGGCGGGAGGGGGCGGGTACGAGCAGTACTTC
CAISESAGGGGYEQYF